This entry lists 2 T cell receptor beta chains sequenced from one sample in a study of CD8+CD57+ T cells in acquired aplastic anemia. It was patients with CD8+CD57+ cell expansion by flow cytometry who were chosen for sequencing. It was genomic DNA that served as the template for profiling TCR beta VDJ and CDR3. TCRdb fed the reads into MiXCR, producing one record per CDR3 protein. This table has over 150,000 distinct CDR3 sequences, roughly 50% appearing once. What was sequenced was sorted CD4+, CD8+, or CD8+CD57+ T cells (not recorded which) from PBMCs. These receptors were collected from a human donor with aplastic anemia.

This clonotype was found a few times. J is TRBJ1-2 and V is TRBV7-8; D call uncertain. CDR3 length: 11 amino acids. V dropped 4 bases and J dropped 7 bases, with 7 bases sitting between them. Germline V CDR1 and CDR2: SGHVS, FQNEAQ. CDR3 nucleotide sequence: TGTGCCAGCAGCTCCGCGGGTGGCTACACCTTC. It yields the protein CASSSAGGYTF.

This clonotype was picked up many times. The chain joins TRBV19 to TRBJ1-1; 7 nucleotides agree with TRBD1. Germline CDR1 LNHDA, CDR2 SQIVND (reference sequence). The CDR3 covers 14 residues. V dropped 8 bases and J dropped 0; count of bases not matched to a gene: 6. The CDR3 nucleotides are TGTGCCAGTCGCCACAGGGGACTGAACACTGAAGCTTTCTTT. Translating it yields CASRHRGLNTEAFF.